Sequencing of this T cell receptor beta chain was carried out in a study of early T cells in non-severe SARS-CoV-2 infection. Study observations and caveats: Private and CD4 specificities were missed by VDJdb matching, which favored anti-spike CD8 responses.

This clonotype has more than one count but fewer than ten. The antigen is not known. Tagging with unique molecular identifiers was applied to individual cDNA molecules. A single record per CDR3 protein comes from TCRdb applying MiXCR to the 5' RACE reads. The sample carries around 70,000 distinct CDR3 sequences, about 16% recorded once. Trimming shortened V by 5 bases and J by 6 bases, and 17 bases separated the two germline ends. This CDR3 has 15 amino acids. CDR1 is MNHNS, CDR2 SASEGT, per germline. Specimen: whole blood. The source of this sequence is an adult who was a healthcare worker with PCR-confirmed SARS-CoV-2 infection or an uninfected control (not recorded which). The rearrangement links TRBV6-1 to TRBJ1-5; D is undetermined. Here the CDR3 DNA reads TGTGCCAGCAGTACCCGGCAGCCCGGCGGTCAGCCCCAGCATTTT. Translation: CASSTRQPGGQPQHF.